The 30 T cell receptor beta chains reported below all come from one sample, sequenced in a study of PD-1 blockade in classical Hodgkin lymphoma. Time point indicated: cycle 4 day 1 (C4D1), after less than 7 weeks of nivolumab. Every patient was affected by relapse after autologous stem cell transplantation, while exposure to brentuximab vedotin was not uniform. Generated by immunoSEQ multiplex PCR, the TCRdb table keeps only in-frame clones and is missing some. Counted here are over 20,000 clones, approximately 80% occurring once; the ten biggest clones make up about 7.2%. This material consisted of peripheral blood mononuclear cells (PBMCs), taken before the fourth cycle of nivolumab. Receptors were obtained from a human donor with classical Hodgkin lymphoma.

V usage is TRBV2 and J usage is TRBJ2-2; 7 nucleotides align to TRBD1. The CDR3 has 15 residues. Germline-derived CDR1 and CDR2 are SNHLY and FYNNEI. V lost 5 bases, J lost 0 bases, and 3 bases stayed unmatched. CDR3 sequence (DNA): TGTGCCAGCAGTCAAGGGACAGCGAACACCGGGGAGCTGTTTTTT. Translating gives CASSQGTANTGELFF.

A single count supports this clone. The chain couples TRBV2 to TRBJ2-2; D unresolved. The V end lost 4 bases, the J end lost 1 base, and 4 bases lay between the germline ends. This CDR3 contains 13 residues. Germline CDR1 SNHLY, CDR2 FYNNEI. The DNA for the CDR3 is TGTGCCAGCAGTGCTTGGAACACCGGGGAGCTGTTTTTT. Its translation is CASSAWNTGELFF.

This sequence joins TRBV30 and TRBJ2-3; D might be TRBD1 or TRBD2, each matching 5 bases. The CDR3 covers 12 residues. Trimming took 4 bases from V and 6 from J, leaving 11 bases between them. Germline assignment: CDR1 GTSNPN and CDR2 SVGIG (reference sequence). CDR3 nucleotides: TGTGCCTGGAACTTAGGGGAGGATACGCAGTATTTT. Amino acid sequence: CAWNLGEDTQYF. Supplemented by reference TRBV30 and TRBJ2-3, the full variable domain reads SQTIHQWPATLVQPVGSPLSLECTVEGTSNPNLYWYRQAAGRGLQLLFYSVGIGQISSEVPQNLSASRPQDRQFILSSKKLLLSDSGFYLCAWNLGEDTQYFGPGTRLTVL.

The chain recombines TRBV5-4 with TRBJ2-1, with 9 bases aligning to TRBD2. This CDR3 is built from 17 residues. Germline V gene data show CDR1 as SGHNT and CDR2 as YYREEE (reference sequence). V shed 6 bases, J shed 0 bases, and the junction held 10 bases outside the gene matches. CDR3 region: CASNNRAGGNSYNEQFF. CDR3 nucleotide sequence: TGTGCCAGCAACAATAGAGCGGGGGGCAACTCCTACAATGAGCAGTTCTTC.

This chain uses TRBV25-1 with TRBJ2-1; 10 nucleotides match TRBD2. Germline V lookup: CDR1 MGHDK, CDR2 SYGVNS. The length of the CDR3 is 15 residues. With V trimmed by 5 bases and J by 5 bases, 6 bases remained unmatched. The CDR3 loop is CASSPGLATHNEQFF. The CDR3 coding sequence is TGTGCCAGCAGTCCGGGACTAGCGACGCACAATGAGCAGTTCTTC.

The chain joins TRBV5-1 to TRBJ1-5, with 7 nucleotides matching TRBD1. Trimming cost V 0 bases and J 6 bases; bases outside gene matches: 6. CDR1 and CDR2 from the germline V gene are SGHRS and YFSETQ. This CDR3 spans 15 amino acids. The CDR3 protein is CASSLGTGRSQPQHF. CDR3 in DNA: TGCGCCAGCAGCTTGGGGACAGGCCGAAGTCAGCCCCAGCATTTT.

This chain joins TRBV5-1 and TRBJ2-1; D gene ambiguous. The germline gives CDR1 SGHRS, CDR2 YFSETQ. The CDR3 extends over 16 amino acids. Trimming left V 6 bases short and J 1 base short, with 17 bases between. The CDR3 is CASTPKPQISYNEQFF. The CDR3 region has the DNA TGCGCCAGCACCCCGAAGCCACAGATTTCCTACAATGAGCAGTTCTTC.

This chain's CDR3 is CASTKVGGGGDTQYF. The DNA of the CDR3 is TGTGCCAGCACCAAGGTGGGTGGGGGCGGAGATACGCAGTATTTT. The chain recombines TRBV2 with TRBJ2-3; TRBD1 is a possible D gene (6 bases). Germline lookup yields CDR1 SNHLY and CDR2 FYNNEI. The length of the CDR3 is 15 residues. V shed 7 bases and J shed 5 bases, with 19 bases lying between them.

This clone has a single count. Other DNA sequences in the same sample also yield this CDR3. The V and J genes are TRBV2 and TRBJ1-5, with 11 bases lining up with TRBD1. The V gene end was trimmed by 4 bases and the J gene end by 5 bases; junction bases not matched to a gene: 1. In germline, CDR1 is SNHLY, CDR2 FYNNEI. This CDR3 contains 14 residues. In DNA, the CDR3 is TGTGCCAGCAGTGGGACAGGGGGCGATCAGCCCCAGCATTTT. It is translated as CASSGTGGDQPQHF.

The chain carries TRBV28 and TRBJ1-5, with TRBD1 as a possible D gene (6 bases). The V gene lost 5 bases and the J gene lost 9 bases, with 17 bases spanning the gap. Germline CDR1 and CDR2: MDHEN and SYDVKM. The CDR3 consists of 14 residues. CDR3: CASSPRGGGRPQHF. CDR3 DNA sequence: TGTGCCAGCAGTCCCCGGGGAGGGGGGAGGCCCCAGCATTTT.

The CDR3 DNA reads TGCAGCGTGAGGGGGGTAGGGGAGACCCAGTACTTC. This translates into CSVRGVGETQYF. This chain links TRBV29-1 with TRBJ2-5, with D possibly being TRBD1 or TRBD2 (6 bases each). CDR1 and CDR2 (germline): SQVTM, ANQGSEA. Trimming cost V 6 bases and J 5 bases, with 13 bases left between them. The CDR3 length is 12 residues.

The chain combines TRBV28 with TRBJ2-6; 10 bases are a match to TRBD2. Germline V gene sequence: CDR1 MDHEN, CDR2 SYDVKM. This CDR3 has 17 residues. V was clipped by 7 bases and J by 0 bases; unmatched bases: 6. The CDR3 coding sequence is TGTGCCAGCAATCAACTAGCGGGGAGCTCTGGGGCCAACGTCCTGACTTTC. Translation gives CASNQLAGSSGANVLTF. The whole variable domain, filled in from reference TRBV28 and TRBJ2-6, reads DVKVTQSSRYLVKRTGEKVFLECVQDMDHENMFWYRQDPGLGLRLIYFSYDVKMKEKGDIPEGYSVSREKKERFSLILESASTNQTSMYLCASNQLAGSSGANVLTFGAGSRLTVL.

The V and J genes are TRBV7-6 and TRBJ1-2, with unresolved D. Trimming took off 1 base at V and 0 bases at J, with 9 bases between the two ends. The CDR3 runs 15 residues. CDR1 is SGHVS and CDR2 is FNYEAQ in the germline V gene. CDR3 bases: TGTGCCAGCAGCTTAGAAGCAGGACCTAACTATGGCTACACCTTC. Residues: CASSLEAGPNYGYTF.

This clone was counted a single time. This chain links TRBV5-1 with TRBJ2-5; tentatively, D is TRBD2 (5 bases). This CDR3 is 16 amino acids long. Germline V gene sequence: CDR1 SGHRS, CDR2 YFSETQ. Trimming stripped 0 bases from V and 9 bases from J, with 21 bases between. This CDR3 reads CASSLDAQLGVEAQYF. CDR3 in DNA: TGCGCCAGCAGCTTGGACGCCCAGTTAGGCGTGGAGGCCCAGTACTTC.

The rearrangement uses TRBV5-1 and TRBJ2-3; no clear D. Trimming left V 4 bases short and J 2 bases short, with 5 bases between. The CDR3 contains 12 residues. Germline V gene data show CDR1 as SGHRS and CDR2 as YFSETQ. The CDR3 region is CASSGPTDTQYF. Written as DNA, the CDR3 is TGCGCCAGCAGCGGGCCCACAGATACGCAGTATTTT.

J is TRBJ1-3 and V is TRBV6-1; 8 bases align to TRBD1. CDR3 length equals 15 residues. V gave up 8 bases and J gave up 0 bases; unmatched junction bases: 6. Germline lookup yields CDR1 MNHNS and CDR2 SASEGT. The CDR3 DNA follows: TGTGCCAGCTCAGGGGGCGCGGGCTCTGGAAACACCATATATTTT. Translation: CASSGGAGSGNTIYF.

The CDR3 loop reads CASSLVVSQETQYF. The CDR3 bases are TGTGCCAGCAGCTTAGTAGTTTCCCAAGAGACCCAGTACTTC. The chain links TRBV7-9 to TRBJ2-5, with no clear D. Germline V gene sequence: CDR1 SEHNR, CDR2 FQNEAQ (reference sequence). Trimming stripped 1 base from V and 1 base from J, with 7 bases between. CDR3 size: 14 residues.

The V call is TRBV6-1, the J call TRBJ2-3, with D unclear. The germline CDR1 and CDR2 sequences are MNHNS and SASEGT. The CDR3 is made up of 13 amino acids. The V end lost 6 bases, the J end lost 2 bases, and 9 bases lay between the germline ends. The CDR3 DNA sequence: TGTGCCAGCAGGGCGGATTACACAGATACGCAGTATTTT. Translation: CASRADYTDTQYF.

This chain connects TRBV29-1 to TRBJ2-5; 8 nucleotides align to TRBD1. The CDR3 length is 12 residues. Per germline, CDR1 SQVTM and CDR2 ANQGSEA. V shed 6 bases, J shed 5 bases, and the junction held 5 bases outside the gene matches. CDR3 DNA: TGCAGCGTGCAGGGGGCCCGGGAGACCCAGTACTTC. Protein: CSVQGARETQYF. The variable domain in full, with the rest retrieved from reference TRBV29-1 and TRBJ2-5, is SAVISQKPSRDICQRGTSLTIQCQVDSQVTMMFWYRQQPGQSLTLIATANQGSEATYESGFVIDKFPISRPNLTFSTLTVSNMSPEDSSIYLCSVQGARETQYFGPGTRLLVL.

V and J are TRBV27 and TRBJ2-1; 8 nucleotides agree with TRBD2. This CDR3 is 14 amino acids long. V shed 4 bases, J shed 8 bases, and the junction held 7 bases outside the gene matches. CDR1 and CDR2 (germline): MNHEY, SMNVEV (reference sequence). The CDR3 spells CASSWVAGTDEQFF. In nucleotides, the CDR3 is TGTGCCAGCAGTTGGGTAGCGGGAACAGATGAGCAGTTCTTC.

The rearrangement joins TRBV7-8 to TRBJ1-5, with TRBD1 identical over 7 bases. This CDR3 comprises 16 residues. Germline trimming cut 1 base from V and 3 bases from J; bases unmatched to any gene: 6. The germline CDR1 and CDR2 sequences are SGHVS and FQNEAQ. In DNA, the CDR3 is TGTGCCAGCAGCTTAGGAGACAGGGTCCCCAATCAGCCCCAGCATTTT. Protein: CASSLGDRVPNQPQHF.

CDR3 bases: TGTGCCAGCAGCCTACTAGCGGGGGCCTACGAGCAGTACTTC. It translates to CASSLLAGAYEQYF. The chain combines TRBV7-3 with TRBJ2-7; 11 bases map to TRBD2. Germline-derived CDR1 and CDR2 are SGHTA and FQGTGA. The junction had 2 bases not matched to a gene; V was cut back by 5 bases and J by 2 bases. The CDR3 is 14 residues long.

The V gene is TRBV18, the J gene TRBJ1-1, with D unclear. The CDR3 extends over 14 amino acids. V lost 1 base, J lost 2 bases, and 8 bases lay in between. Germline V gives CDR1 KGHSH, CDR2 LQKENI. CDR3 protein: CASSPQSGNTEAFF. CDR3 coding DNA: TGTGCCAGCTCACCACAGTCTGGAAACACTGAAGCTTTCTTT.

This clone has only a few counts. In DNA, the CDR3 is TGTGCCAGCAGTTTATCGGGGGGGGGAAGGGAGACCCAGTACTTC. Translated, it gives CASSLSGGGRETQYF. The chain has TRBV27 and TRBJ2-5, with 7 bases matching TRBD2. The CDR3 has 15 amino acids. J gave up 5 bases and V 0 bases, and 6 bases lay outside the gene matches. In germline, CDR1 is MNHEY, CDR2 SMNVEV (reference sequence).

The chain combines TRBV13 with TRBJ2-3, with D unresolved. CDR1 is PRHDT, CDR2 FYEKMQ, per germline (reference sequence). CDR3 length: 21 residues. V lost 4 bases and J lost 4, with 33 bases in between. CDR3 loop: CASSYNKNPWRALIPPDTQYF. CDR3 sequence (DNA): TGTGCCAGCAGCTACAACAAGAACCCATGGCGCGCCCTTATCCCCCCAGATACGCAGTATTTT.

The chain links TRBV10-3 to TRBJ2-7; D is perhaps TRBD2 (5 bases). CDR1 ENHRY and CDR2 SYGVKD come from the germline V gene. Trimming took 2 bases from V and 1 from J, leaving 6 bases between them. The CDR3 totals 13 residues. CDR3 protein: CAISEGESYEQYF. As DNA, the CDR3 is TGTGCCATCAGTGAGGGGGAGTCCTACGAGCAGTACTTC.

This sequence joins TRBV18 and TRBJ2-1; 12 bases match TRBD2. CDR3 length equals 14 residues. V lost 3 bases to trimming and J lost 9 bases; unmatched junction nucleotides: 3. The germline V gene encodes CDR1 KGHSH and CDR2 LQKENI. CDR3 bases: TGTGCCAGCTCACCCCCTAGCGGGAGGGGTGAGCAGTTCTTC. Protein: CASSPPSGRGEQFF.

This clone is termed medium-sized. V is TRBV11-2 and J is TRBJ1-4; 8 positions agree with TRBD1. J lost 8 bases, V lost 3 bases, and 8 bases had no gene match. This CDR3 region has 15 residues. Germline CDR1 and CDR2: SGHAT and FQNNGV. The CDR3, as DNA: TGTGCCAGCAGCTTGTCAGGGGGCTTTTTGGAAAAACTGTTTTTT. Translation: CASSLSGGFLEKLFF.

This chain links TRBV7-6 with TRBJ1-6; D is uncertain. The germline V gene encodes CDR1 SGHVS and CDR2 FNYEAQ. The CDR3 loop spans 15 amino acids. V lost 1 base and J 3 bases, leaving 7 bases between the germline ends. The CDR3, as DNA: TGTGCCAGCAGCTTAGACGCCAGCTATAATTCACCCCTCCACTTT. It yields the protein CASSLDASYNSPLHF. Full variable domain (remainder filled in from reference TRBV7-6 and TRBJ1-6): GAGVSQSPRYKVTKRGQDVALRCDPISGHVSLYWYRQALGQGPEFLTYFNYEAQQDKSGLPNDRFSAERPEGSISTLTIQRTEQRDSAMYRCASSLDASYNSPLHFGNGTRLTVT.

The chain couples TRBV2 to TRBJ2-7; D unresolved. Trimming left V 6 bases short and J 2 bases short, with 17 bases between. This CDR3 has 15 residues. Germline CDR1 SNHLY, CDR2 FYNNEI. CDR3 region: CASRQTGSLPYEQYF. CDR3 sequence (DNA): TGTGCCAGCAGACAAACCGGGTCCCTGCCCTACGAGCAGTACTTC.